The next 3 T cell receptor beta chains were all read from a single sample in a study of control samples from healthy donors and cancer patients. Repertoires were generated with immunoSEQ multiplex PCR, while TCRdb's copy carries only in-frame clones and drops some. The profile shows about 70,000 clones, approximately 94% of them singletons. The sample comprised blood. Receptor source: a young woman in good health.

The rearrangement uses TRBV5-4 and TRBJ1-2; 9 nucleotides match TRBD1. CDR3 size: 14 residues. Germline trimming cut 5 bases from V and 7 bases from J; bases unmatched to any gene: 9. Looked up from germline, CDR1 is SGHNT and CDR2 is YYREEE (reference sequence). CDR3 sequence reads: CASSVVQGALGYTF. The CDR3 coding sequence is TGTGCCAGCAGTGTCGTACAGGGGGCGCTTGGCTACACCTTC.

The J gene is TRBJ1-4, the V gene TRBV2; tentative D call: TRBD1 (6 bases). Trimming removed 6 bases at V and 6 bases at J, with 11 bases between. The CDR3 has 13 residues. Germline-derived CDR1 and CDR2 are SNHLY and FYNNEI. The CDR3 DNA reads as TGTGCCAGCAGCTCCGGGGGCTATGAAAAACTGTTTTTT. Protein sequence: CASSSGGYEKLFF.

This rearrangement joins TRBV19 to TRBJ2-3; a weak D match, TRBD1 (5 bases). CDR3 length equals 16 residues. Trimming stripped 10 bases from V and 5 bases from J, with 25 bases between. Germline V lookup: CDR1 LNHDA, CDR2 SQIVND (reference sequence). In nucleotides, the CDR3 is TGTGCCACCTCCCAGCCGCAGGGCTCCACGGGAGATACGCAGTATTTT. Its translation is CATSQPQGSTGDTQYF.